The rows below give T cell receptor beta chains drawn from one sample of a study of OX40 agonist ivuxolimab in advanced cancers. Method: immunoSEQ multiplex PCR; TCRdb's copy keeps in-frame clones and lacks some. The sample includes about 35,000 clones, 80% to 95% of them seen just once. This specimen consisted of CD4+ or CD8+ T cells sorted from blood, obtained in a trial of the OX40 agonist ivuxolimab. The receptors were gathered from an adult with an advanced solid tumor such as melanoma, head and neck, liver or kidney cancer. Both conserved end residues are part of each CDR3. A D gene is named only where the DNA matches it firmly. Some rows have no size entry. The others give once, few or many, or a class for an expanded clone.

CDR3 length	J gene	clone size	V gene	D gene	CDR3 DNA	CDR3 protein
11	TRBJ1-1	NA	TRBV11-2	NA	TGTGCCAGCAGTCTCATTAGGGGGGCTTTCTTT	CASSLIRGAFF
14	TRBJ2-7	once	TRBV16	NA	TGTGCCAGCAGCCTCGGGGGACGGGGGTCGGAGCAGTACTTC	CASSLGGRGSEQYF
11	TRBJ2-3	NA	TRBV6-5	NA	TGTGCCAGCAGTGCGACAGATACGCAGTATTTT	CASSATDTQYF
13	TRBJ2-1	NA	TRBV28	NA	TGTGCCAGCATGGTCCGGGACTACAATGAGCAGTTCTTC	CASMVRDYNEQFF
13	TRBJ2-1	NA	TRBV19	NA	TGTGCCAGTAGTACGGCCTCCTACAATGAGCAGTTCTTC	CASSTASYNEQFF
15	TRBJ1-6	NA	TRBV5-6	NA	TGTGCCAGCAGCTTGGGTGCGCAGGGGAATTCACCCCTCCACTTT	CASSLGAQGNSPLHF
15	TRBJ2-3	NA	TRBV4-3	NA	TGCGCCAGCAGCCAAGATGTGGGCAGCACAGATACGCAGTATTTT	CASSQDVGSTDTQYF
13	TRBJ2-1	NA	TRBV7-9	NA	TGTGCCAGCAGAGCACGGGACTTCAATGAGCAGTTCTTC	CASRARDFNEQFF
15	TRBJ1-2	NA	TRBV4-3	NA	TGCGCCAGCAGCCAAGTCGTGTTGGTAGGGGACGGCTACACCTTC	CASSQVVLVGDGYTF
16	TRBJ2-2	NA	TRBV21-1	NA	TGTGCCAGCAGCCCCCAGGAAGCGGGAGTTCACGGGGAGCTGTTTTTT	CASSPQEAGVHGELFF
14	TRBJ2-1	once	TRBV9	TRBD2	TGTGCCAGCAGCGTGGGACTAGCGGGATATGAGCAGTTCTTC	CASSVGLAGYEQFF
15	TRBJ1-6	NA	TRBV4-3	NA	TGCGCCAGCAGCCACGTGGACGGAGATAATTCACCCCTCCACTTT	CASSHVDGDNSPLHF
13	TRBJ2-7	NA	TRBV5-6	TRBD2	TGTGCCAGCAGCTGGTTGGGGGGGTACGAGCAGTACTTC	CASSWLGGYEQYF
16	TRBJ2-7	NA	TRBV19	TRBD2	TGTGCCAGTAGTAGGTCTAGCGGGAGCCTCGGGGACGAGCAGTACTTC	CASSRSSGSLGDEQYF
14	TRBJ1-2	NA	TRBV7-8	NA	TGTGCCAGCAGCTTAGCGGTCGGGGGGCTAGGCTACACCTTC	CASSLAVGGLGYTF
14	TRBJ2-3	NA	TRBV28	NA	TGTGCCAGCAGTGCGGACAGTAGCACAGATACGCAGTATTTT	CASSADSSTDTQYF